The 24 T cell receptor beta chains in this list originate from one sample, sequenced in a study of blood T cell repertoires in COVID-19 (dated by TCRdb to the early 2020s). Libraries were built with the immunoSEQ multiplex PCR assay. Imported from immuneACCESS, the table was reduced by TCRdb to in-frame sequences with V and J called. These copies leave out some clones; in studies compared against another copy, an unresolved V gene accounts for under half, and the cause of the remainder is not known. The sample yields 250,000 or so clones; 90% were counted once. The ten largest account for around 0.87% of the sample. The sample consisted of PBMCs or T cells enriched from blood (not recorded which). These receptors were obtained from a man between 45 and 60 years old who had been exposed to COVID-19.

The chain's CDR3 is CASSLRTSGRGTEQFF. The CDR3 DNA is TGTGCCAGCAGCTTGCGGACTAGCGGGAGGGGCACTGAGCAGTTCTTC. The rearrangement joins TRBV5-4 to TRBJ2-1; 15 nucleotides line up with TRBD2. The V gene's germline CDR1 is SGHNT and CDR2 YYREEE (reference sequence). V was pared by 1 base and J by 9 bases, with 5 bases of the junction left unmatched. The length of the CDR3 is 16 residues.

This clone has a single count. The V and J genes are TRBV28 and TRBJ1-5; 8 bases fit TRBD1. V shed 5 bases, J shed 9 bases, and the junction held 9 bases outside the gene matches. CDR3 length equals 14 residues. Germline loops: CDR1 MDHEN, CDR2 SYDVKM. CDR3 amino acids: CASSVTGERVPQHF. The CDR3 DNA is TGTGCCAGCAGTGTGACAGGGGAGAGGGTGCCCCAGCATTTT.

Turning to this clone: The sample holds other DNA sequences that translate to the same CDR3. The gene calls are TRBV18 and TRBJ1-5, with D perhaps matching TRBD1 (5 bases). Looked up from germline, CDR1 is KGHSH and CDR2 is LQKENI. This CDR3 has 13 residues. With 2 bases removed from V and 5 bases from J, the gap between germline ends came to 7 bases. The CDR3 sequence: CASSPGRDQPQHF. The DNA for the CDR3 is TGTGCCAGCTCACCAGGCAGGGATCAGCCCCAGCATTTT.

CDR3 in amino acids: CASSYGSGANVLTF. The CDR3, as DNA: TGTGCCAGCAGTTACGGCTCTGGGGCCAACGTCCTGACTTTC. The gene calls are TRBV7-3 and TRBJ2-6; D remains ambiguous. CDR3 length equals 14 residues. Trimming shortened V by 6 bases and J by 0 bases, and 6 bases separated the two germline ends. Germline-derived CDR1 and CDR2 are SGHTA and FQGTGA.

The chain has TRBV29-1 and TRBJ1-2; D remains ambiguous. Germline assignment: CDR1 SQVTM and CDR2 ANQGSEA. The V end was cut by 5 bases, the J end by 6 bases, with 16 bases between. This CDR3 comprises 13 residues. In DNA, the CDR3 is TGCAGCGTTACTTCGAGGCTCCGAAATGGCTACACCTTC. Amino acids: CSVTSRLRNGYTF.

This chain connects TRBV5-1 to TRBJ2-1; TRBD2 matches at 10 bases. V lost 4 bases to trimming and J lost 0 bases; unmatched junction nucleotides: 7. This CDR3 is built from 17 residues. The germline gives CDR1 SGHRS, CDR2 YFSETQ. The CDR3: CASSLGLALSSYNEQFF. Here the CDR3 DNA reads TGCGCCAGCAGCCTGGGACTAGCGTTGAGCTCCTACAATGAGCAGTTCTTC.

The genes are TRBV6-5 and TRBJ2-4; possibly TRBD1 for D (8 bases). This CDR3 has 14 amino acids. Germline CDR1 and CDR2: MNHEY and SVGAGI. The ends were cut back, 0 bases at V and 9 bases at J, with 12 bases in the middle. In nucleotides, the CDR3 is TGTGCCAGCAGTTACTCGACAGGGGAGGGCATTCAGTACTTC. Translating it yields CASSYSTGEGIQYF.

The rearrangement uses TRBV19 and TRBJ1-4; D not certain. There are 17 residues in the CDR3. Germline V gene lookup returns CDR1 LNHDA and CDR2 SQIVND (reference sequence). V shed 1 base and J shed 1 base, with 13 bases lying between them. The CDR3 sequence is CASSIGLTRGTNEKLFF. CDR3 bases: TGTGCCAGTAGTATAGGTTTGACACGGGGAACTAATGAAAAACTGTTTTTT.

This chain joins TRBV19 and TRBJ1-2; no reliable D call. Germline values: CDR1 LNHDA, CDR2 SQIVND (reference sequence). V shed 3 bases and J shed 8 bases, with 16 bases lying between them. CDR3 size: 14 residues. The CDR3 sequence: CASSISPATRGYTF. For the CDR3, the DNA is TGTGCCAGTAGTATCTCCCCCGCGACCAGGGGCTACACCTTC. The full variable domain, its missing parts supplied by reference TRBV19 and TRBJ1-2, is DGGITQSPKYLFRKEGQNVTLSCEQNLNHDAMYWYRQDPGQGLRLIYYSQIVNDFQKGDIAEGYSVSREKKESFPLTVTSAQKNPTAFYLCASSISPATRGYTFGSGTRLTVV.

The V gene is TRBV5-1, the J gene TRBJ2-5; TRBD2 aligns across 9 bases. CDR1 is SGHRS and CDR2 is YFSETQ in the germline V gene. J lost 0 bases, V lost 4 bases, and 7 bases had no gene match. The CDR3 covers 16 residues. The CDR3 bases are TGCGCCAGCAGCCTTGGACTAGCGCAGTACCAAGAGACCCAGTACTTC. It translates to CASSLGLAQYQETQYF.

The CDR3 sequence: CASSPSGGDTEAFF. DNA of the CDR3: TGTGCCAGCAGCCCTTCGGGGGGCGACACTGAAGCTTTCTTT. This chain uses TRBV7-9 with TRBJ1-1; maybe TRBD1 (6 bases). This CDR3 contains 14 residues. The V end was cut by 5 bases, the J end by 3 bases, with 13 bases between. Germline lookup yields CDR1 SEHNR and CDR2 FQNEAQ (reference sequence).

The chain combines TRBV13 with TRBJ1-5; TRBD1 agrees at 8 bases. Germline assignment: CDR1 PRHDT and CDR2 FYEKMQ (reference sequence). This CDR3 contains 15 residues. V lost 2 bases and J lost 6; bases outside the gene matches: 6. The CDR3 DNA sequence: TGTGCCAGCAGCTTATTTGCAGGGGGCGGTCAGCCCCAGCATTTT. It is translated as CASSLFAGGGQPQHF.

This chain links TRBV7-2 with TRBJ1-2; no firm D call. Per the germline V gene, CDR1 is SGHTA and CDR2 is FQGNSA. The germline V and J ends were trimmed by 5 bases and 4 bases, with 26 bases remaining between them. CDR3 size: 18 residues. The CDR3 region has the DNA TGTGCCAGCAGCCGTCAGGTCCGCCGGTCGGGGTCCTCCTATGGCTACACCTTC. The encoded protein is CASSRQVRRSGSSYGYTF.

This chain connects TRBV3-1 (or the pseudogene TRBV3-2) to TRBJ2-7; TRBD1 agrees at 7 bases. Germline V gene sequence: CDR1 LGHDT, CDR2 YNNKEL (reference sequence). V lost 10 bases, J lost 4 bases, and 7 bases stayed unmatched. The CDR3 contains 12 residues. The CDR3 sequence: CATRGPRYEQYF. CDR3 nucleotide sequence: TGTGCCACTAGGGGGCCCCGTTACGAGCAGTACTTC.

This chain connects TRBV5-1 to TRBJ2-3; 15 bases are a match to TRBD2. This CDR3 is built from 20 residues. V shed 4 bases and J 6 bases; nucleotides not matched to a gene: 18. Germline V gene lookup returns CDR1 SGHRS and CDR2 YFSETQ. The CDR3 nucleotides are TGCGCCAGCAGCCATAAACTACGGACTAGCGGGAGGGCCGGTGGGGATACGCAGTATTTT. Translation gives CASSHKLRTSGRAGGDTQYF.

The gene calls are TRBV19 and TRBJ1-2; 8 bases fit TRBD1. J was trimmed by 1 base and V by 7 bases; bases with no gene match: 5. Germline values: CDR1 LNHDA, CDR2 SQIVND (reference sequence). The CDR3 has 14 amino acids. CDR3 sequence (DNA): TGTGCCAGTAAAGACAGGGGAGGTAACTATGGCTACACCTTC. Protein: CASKDRGGNYGYTF.

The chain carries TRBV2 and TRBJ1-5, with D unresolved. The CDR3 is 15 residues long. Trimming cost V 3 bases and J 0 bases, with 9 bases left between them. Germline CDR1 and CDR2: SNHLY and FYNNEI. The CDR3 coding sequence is TGTGCCAGCAGTGACCGGGTAAATAGCAATCAGCCCCAGCATTTT. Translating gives CASSDRVNSNQPQHF. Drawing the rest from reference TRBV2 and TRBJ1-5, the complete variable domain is EPEVTQTPSHQVTQMGQEVILRCVPISNHLYFYWYRQILGQKVEFLVSFYNNEISEKSEIFDDQFSVERPDGSNFTLKIRSTKLEDSAMYFCASSDRVNSNQPQHFGDGTRLSIL.

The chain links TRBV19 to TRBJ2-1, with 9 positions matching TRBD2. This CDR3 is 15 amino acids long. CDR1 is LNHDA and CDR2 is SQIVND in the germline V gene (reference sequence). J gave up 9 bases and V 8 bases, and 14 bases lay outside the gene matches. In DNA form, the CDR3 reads TGTGCCAGTTCTACCCGACTAGCGGAAGCGGCTGAGCAGTTCTTC. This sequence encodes CASSTRLAEAAEQFF.

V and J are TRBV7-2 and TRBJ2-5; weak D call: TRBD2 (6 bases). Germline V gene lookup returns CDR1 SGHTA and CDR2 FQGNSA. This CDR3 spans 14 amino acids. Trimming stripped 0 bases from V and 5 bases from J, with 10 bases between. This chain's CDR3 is CASSLAGGRETQYF. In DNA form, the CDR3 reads TGTGCCAGCAGCTTAGCGGGAGGTCGGGAGACCCAGTACTTC.

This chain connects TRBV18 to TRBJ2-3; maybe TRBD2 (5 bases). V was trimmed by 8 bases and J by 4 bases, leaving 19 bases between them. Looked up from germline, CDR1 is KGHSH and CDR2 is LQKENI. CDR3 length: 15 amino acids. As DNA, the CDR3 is TGTGCCAGCGCCCCCGGGCCCCAGAGGGCAGATACGCAGTATTTT. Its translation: CASAPGPQRADTQYF.

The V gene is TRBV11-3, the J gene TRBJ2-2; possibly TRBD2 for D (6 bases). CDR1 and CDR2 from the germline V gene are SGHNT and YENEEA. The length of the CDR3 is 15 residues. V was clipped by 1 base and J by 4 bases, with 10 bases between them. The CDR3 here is CASSLVLAGTGELFF. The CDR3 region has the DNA TGTGCCAGCAGCTTAGTACTAGCTGGCACCGGGGAGCTGTTTTTT.

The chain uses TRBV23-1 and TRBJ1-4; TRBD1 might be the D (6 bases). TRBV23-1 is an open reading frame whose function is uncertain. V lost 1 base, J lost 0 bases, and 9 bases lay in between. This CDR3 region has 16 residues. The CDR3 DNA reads TGCGCCAGCAGTCAATGGACAGAGACAACTAATGAAAAACTGTTTTTT. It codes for CASSQWTETTNEKLFF.

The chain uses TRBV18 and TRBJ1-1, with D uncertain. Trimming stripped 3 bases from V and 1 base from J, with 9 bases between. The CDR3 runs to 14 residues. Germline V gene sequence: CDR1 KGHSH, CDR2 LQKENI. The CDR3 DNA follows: TGTGCCAGCTCACCGGGCAACAGGAACACTGAAGCTTTCTTT. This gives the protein CASSPGNRNTEAFF. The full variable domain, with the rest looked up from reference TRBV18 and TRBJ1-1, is NAGVMQNPRHLVRRRGQEARLRCSPMKGHSHVYWYRQLPEEGLKFMVYLQKENIIDESGMPKERFSAEFPKEGPSILRIQQVVRGDSAAYFCASSPGNRNTEAFFGQGTRLTVV.

The CDR3 reads CATRPGGEMNEQFF. The CDR3 coding sequence is TGTGCCACCCGCCCGGGGGGGGAGATGAATGAGCAGTTCTTC. The chain links TRBV15 to TRBJ2-1; 8 bases fit TRBD2. CDR3 size: 14 residues. V shed 8 bases and J 7 bases; nucleotides not matched to a gene: 10. Germline values: CDR1 LNHNV, CDR2 YYDKDF (reference sequence). The full variable domain, its missing parts supplied by reference TRBV15 and TRBJ2-1, is DAMVIQNPRYQVTQFGKPVTLSCSQTLNHNVMYWYQQKSSQAPKLLFHYYDKDFNNEADTPDNFQSRRPNTSFCFLDIRSPGLGDTAMYLCATRPGGEMNEQFFGPGTRLTVL.